The 31 T cell receptor beta chains below were found in one sample sequenced in a study of T-cell memory formation after mild COVID-19. TCRdb re-called the 5' RACE reads through MiXCR, storing one row per CDR3 protein. The sample lists approximately 250,000 distinct CDR3 sequences, over 15% occurring once. Sequencing was performed on PBMCs or a T cell subset sorted from them (not recorded which). Receptors originate from a man aged 18 to 35 who had mild COVID-19 (a few samples of this study predate the infection). Cell type and time point are not known.

The chain has TRBV7-9 and TRBJ2-7; D is unresolved. The CDR3 extends over 12 amino acids. V lost 3 bases and J lost 6, with 9 bases in between. Germline V lookup: CDR1 SEHNR, CDR2 FQNEAQ (reference sequence). This CDR3 reads CASSFEFSEQYV. The CDR3 nucleotides read TGTGCCAGCAGCTTTGAGTTTTCCGAGCAGTACGTC.

In its sample, this clonotype was seen a few times. This chain uses TRBV15 with TRBJ2-7; D is perhaps TRBD1 (5 bases). V lost 0 bases and J lost 0, with 12 bases in between. The germline V gene encodes CDR1 LNHNV and CDR2 YYDKDF (reference sequence). The CDR3 is 16 residues long. The CDR3 protein is CATSRDRQRSSYEQYF. CDR3 nucleotide sequence: TGTGCCACCAGCAGAGATCGACAGAGGAGCTCCTACGAGCAGTACTTC.

This chain connects TRBV5-5 to TRBJ2-3; D uncertain. The CDR3 totals 16 residues. V lost 2 bases to trimming and J lost 6 bases, with 19 bases between them. The germline gives CDR1 SGHKS, CDR2 YYEKEE (reference sequence). The CDR3 nucleotides read TGTGCCAGCAGCTTAGGAAGGTACCTGCCCGTCGATACGCAGTATTTT. It specifies CASSLGRYLPVDTQYF.

This clonotype was found many times. This rearrangement joins TRBV6-5 to TRBJ1-3; TRBD1 aligns across 8 bases. The length of the CDR3 is 17 residues. Per germline, CDR1 MNHEY and CDR2 SVGAGI. Germline trimming cut 5 bases from V and 0 bases from J; bases unmatched to any gene: 9. CDR3 residues: CASSQGTGDYSGNTIYF. DNA for the CDR3: TGTGCCAGCAGTCAGGGGACAGGAGACTACTCTGGAAACACCATATATTTT.

The chain combines TRBV6-5 with TRBJ2-2; D is possibly TRBD1 (6 bases). V gave up 6 bases and J gave up 6 bases, with 23 bases separating them. This CDR3 comprises 17 residues. Germline CDR1 and CDR2: MNHEY and SVGAGI. CDR3 in DNA: TGTGCCAGCAGGGAGCTAGGGGGTTCCGTCCCAGCCGGGGAGCTGTTTTTT. Residues: CASRELGGSVPAGELFF.

V gene TRBV5-1 combines with J gene TRBJ2-7; tentatively, D is TRBD2 (5 bases). Germline CDR1 and CDR2: SGHRS and YFSETQ. Trimming took 0 bases from V and 7 from J, leaving 11 bases between them. This CDR3 has 13 amino acids. CDR3 DNA sequence: TGCGCCAGCAGCTTGGGGCCCCAGCGGGAGCAGTACTTC. The encoded protein is CASSLGPQREQYF.

For the CDR3, the DNA is TGTGCCAGCAGCTTCCCCTTACGTTCGGCCGCTTTCTTT. Its protein product is CASSFPLRSAAFF. V gene TRBV7-9 combines with J gene TRBJ1-1; D call uncertain. The CDR3 spans 13 residues. The germline V gene encodes CDR1 SEHNR and CDR2 FQNEAQ (reference sequence). Trimming stripped 3 bases from V and 11 bases from J, with 16 bases between.

The rearrangement joins TRBV4-1 to TRBJ1-2; 9 bases agree with TRBD1. Trimming removed 3 bases from V and 3 bases from J; junction bases left unmatched: 5. The CDR3 is made up of 15 amino acids. Germline CDR1 and CDR2: MGHRA and YSYEKL. CDR3 bases: TGCGCCAGCAGCCAGCCGGGACAGGGACACTATGGCTACACCTTC. Its translation is CASSQPGQGHYGYTF.

The chain couples TRBV12-3 or TRBV12-4 to TRBJ2-1; D gene unclear. Trimming stripped 3 bases from V and 5 bases from J, with 11 bases between. This CDR3 region has 14 residues. The CDR3 bases are TGTGCCAGCAGTTTTCTCCGGAGAAACAATGAGCAGTTCTTC. Encoded protein: CASSFLRRNNEQFF.

The table lists this clonotype with a few counts. V and J are TRBV4-3 and TRBJ2-3; D remains unclear. Trimming removed 0 bases from V and 2 bases from J, with 9 bases in between. The CDR3 consists of 15 residues. Germline-derived CDR1 and CDR2 are LGHNA and YSLEER. The CDR3 DNA sequence: TGCGCCAGCAGCCAAGACAACTCCAACACAGATACGCAGTATTTT. Translating gives CASSQDNSNTDTQYF.

This clonotype was seen a handful of times. The chain joins TRBV7-9 to TRBJ1-2; D remains unclear. The CDR3 consists of 15 residues. V lost 3 bases, J lost 4 bases, and 15 bases lay in between. Looked up from germline, CDR1 is SEHNR and CDR2 is FQNEAQ (reference sequence). The CDR3 sequence is CASSFPKTDRYGYTF. The DNA for the CDR3 is TGTGCCAGCAGCTTTCCCAAAACGGACCGCTATGGCTACACCTTC.

The chain carries TRBV19 and TRBJ1-1; unclear D gene. The V and J ends lost 3 bases and 3 bases respectively, with 2 bases between them. The CDR3 has 11 residues. Per germline, CDR1 LNHDA and CDR2 SQIVND (reference sequence). The CDR3 sequence: CASSIDTEAFF. CDR3 sequence (DNA): TGTGCCAGTAGTATCGACACTGAAGCTTTCTTT.

This chain uses TRBV15 with TRBJ2-5; 8 bases match TRBD2. With 0 bases clipped from V and 4 bases from J, the junction kept 7 bases outside the gene matches. In germline, CDR1 is LNHNV, CDR2 YYDKDF (reference sequence). This CDR3 contains 16 residues. The CDR3 reads CATSRDLSGGIETQYF. The CDR3 DNA reads TGTGCCACCAGCAGAGATCTCTCGGGAGGGATAGAGACCCAGTACTTC.

This clonotype was found a few times. The chain has TRBV9 and TRBJ2-1; 9 bases align to TRBD1. The CDR3 sequence is 14 residues long. Trimming removed 3 bases from V and 5 bases from J; junction bases left unmatched: 3. CDR1 SGDLS and CDR2 YYNGEE come from the germline V gene. The CDR3 coding sequence is TGTGCCAGCAGCGCCGGGACAGGGAACAATGAGCAGTTCTTC. Its translation: CASSAGTGNNEQFF.

This clonotype was seen a handful of times. The V call is TRBV5-1, the J call TRBJ2-3; no definite D call. Germline assignment: CDR1 SGHRS and CDR2 YFSETQ. CDR3 length: 14 amino acids. V lost 0 bases to trimming and J lost 4 bases, with 9 bases between them. CDR3 loop: CASSLAGRPDTQYF. CDR3 sequence (DNA): TGCGCCAGCAGCTTGGCCGGTAGACCAGATACGCAGTATTTT.

This clonotype was counted only a few times. The CDR3 nucleotides read TGTGCCACCAGCAGACGGGGACAGGGGGAGAGACTGTTTTTT. Translating it yields CATSRRGQGERLFF. The V call is TRBV15, the J call TRBJ1-4; the match to TRBD1 covers 11 bases. The CDR3 runs to 14 residues. V gave up 2 bases and J gave up 13 bases; unmatched junction bases: 6. Germline V CDR1 and CDR2: LNHNV, YYDKDF (reference sequence).

The V call is TRBV30, the J call TRBJ2-5, with a possible D match to TRBD1 (6 bases). This CDR3 spans 12 amino acids. V lost 4 bases to trimming and J lost 4 bases, with 10 bases between them. CDR1 is GTSNPN and CDR2 is SVGIG in the germline V gene (reference sequence). The CDR3 DNA sequence: TGTGCCTGGAACAGGGTAGGAGAGACCCAGTACTTC. Protein product: CAWNRVGETQYF.

This sequence joins TRBV6-6 and TRBJ1-1; D is unclear. This CDR3 has 14 amino acids. Per germline, CDR1 MNHNY and CDR2 SVGAGI (reference sequence). V was trimmed by 4 bases and J by 3 bases, leaving 12 bases between them. The CDR3 nucleotides read TGTGCCAGCAGTTTCCAGGCTAGCGACACTGAAGCTTTCTTT. Translation: CASSFQASDTEAFF.

This clonotype was detected a few times. At one boundary the junction diverges from the germline segment, which might be a read error. This chain links TRBV4-2 with TRBJ1-2; a weak D match, TRBD1 (6 bases). Germline V gives CDR1 LGHNA, CDR2 YNFKEQ. The CDR3 is made up of 14 amino acids. This CDR3 is CASSQEGDWATRSF. CDR3 sequence (DNA): TGTGCCAGCAGCCAGGAGGGGGACTGGGCCACTCGGTCATTC.

This clonotype turned up a few times. The chain has TRBV6-6 and TRBJ1-1, with unresolved D. This CDR3 contains 13 residues. CDR1 and CDR2 (germline): MNHNY, SVGAGI (reference sequence). Between the trimmed V and J ends, which lost 3 bases and 6 bases, there was a span of 11 bases. CDR3 DNA sequence: TGTGCCAGCAGTTATCCTCCGCCCGCTGAAGCTTTCTTT. Translated: CASSYPPPAEAFF.

This clonotype occurred a few times. The chain recombines TRBV6-5 with TRBJ1-2; 10 bases are a match to TRBD1. The CDR3 loop spans 15 amino acids. Germline V CDR1 and CDR2: MNHEY, SVGAGI. The J segment lost 4 bases and the V segment lost 5 bases, leaving 7 bases of the junction unmatched. The CDR3 region is CASSDDRGRGYGYTF. The CDR3 DNA reads TGTGCCAGCAGTGACGACAGGGGGCGCGGCTATGGCTACACCTTC.

This clonotype was detected many times. The rearrangement uses TRBV5-4 and TRBJ2-3; 13 nucleotides agree with TRBD2. Germline V CDR1 and CDR2: SGHNT, YYREEE (reference sequence). Germline trimming cut 4 bases from V and 14 bases from J; bases unmatched to any gene: 13. CDR3 length: 15 amino acids. CDR3 DNA: TGTGCCAGCAGCCCCTGGACTAGCGGGGGCCCCAAGTGGTATTTT. Its translation: CASSPWTSGGPKWYF.

The CDR3 loop reads CATSAGTGYENEQFF. The CDR3, as DNA: TGTGCCACCAGTGCCGGGACAGGGTATGAAAATGAGCAGTTCTTC. The chain joins TRBV24-1 to TRBJ2-1, with 9 bases fitting TRBD1. V dropped 5 bases and J dropped 7; count of bases not matched to a gene: 8. This CDR3 contains 15 residues. Per the germline V gene, CDR1 is KGHDR and CDR2 is SFDVKD.

V is TRBV6-5 and J is TRBJ2-3; no clear D gene. Trimming took 0 bases from V and 6 from J, leaving 7 bases between them. Germline CDR1 and CDR2: MNHEY and SVGAGI. CDR3 length: 13 amino acids. The CDR3 nucleotides are TGTGCCAGCAGTTACTCGTTTCAGGATACGCAGTATTTT. It encodes CASSYSFQDTQYF.

This clonotype was counted only a few times. The chain uses TRBV9 and TRBJ2-3; D gene ambiguous. V was pared by 2 bases and J by 0 bases, with 10 bases between. This CDR3 spans 15 amino acids. Germline V lookup: CDR1 SGDLS, CDR2 YYNGEE. CDR3 sequence: CASSVTRSSTDTQYF. CDR3 sequence (DNA): TGTGCCAGCAGCGTCACCAGAAGTAGCACAGATACGCAGTATTTT.

The chain is built from TRBV7-3 and TRBJ2-2; 11 bases align to TRBD2. Germline V gene data show CDR1 as SGHTA and CDR2 as FQGTGA. The CDR3 runs 16 residues. After removal of 5 bases from V and 1 base from J, the junction contained 3 bases not matched to a gene. In DNA, the CDR3 is TGTGCCAGCAGCATCACTAGCGGGGGGAACACCGGGGAGCTGTTTTTT. This encodes CASSITSGGNTGELFF.

This chain joins TRBV5-4 and TRBJ2-3; 7 bases match TRBD1. The CDR3 has 15 amino acids. V lost 0 bases, J lost 2 bases, and 3 bases stayed unmatched. Per the germline V gene, CDR1 is SGHNT and CDR2 is YYREEE (reference sequence). The CDR3 loop is CASSLEDRYTDTQYF. The CDR3 DNA reads TGTGCCAGCAGCTTGGAGGACAGGTACACAGATACGCAGTATTTT.

The chain couples TRBV6-5 to TRBJ2-1; a possible D gene is TRBD2 (6 bases). Trimming removed 10 bases from V and 7 bases from J, with 11 bases in between. Germline loops: CDR1 MNHEY, CDR2 SVGAGI. The CDR3 is 11 residues long. The CDR3 sequence: CATKGGNEQFF. The CDR3 coding sequence is TGTGCCACCAAAGGAGGGAATGAGCAGTTCTTC.

This clonotype was seen more than once but under ten times. The chain joins TRBV3-1 to TRBJ2-1; 7 bases agree with TRBD2. This CDR3 has 16 residues. Germline V CDR1 and CDR2: LGHDT, YNNKEL (reference sequence). V shed 3 bases and J 1 base; nucleotides not matched to a gene: 6. CDR3 protein: CASSHRGGGSYNEQFF. DNA for the CDR3: TGTGCCAGCAGCCACCGCGGGGGTGGGTCCTACAATGAGCAGTTCTTC.

The table lists this clonotype with a few counts. The V and J genes are TRBV12-3 or TRBV12-4 and TRBJ2-3, with 9 bases identical to TRBD2. The CDR3 has 16 residues. The V gene end was trimmed by 4 bases and the J gene end by 0 bases; junction bases not matched to a gene: 5. The CDR3 DNA is TGTGCCAGCAGTTCGACTAGCGGATTAAGCACAGATACGCAGTATTTT. Protein sequence: CASSSTSGLSTDTQYF.

Here the CDR3 reads CASSLGGVPRGTQYF. CDR3 nucleotide sequence: TGTGCCAGCAGCTTAGGTGGTGTCCCCCGGGGGACCCAGTACTTC. The V and J genes are TRBV7-6 and TRBJ2-5, with a weak D call TRBD2 (5 bases). CDR3 length: 15 amino acids. The germline V gene has CDR1 SGHVS and CDR2 FNYEAQ. Trimming took 1 base from V and 7 from J, leaving 16 bases between them.